The rows below give T cell receptor beta chains drawn from one sample of a study of T cell responses to AZD1222 COVID-19 vaccine. Method: immunoSEQ multiplex PCR; TCRdb's copy keeps in-frame clones and lacks some. The sample consists of 150,000 to 200,000 clones, around 94% of them appearing once. The sequences come from peripheral blood, collected 28 days after the second AZD1222 dose. Every receptor here comes from an adult who received the AZD1222 COVID-19 vaccine. The CDR3 runs from the conserved cysteine through the conserved F or W. Where a row states a size, it is once, few, many or the class of an expanded clone; other rows omit it.

v_call	j_call	clone_size	cdr3_aa
TRBV4-1	TRBJ1-2	.	CASSRNPRDRGYTF
TRBV19	TRBJ1-1	.	CASRGREGGTEAFF
TRBV9	TRBJ1-4	.	CASSPTTNEKLFF
TRBV5-5	TRBJ2-7	.	CASSLGDRLLYEQYF
TRBV7-8	TRBJ1-2	.	CASSPRRLQNNYGYTF
TRBV5-1	TRBJ1-1	.	CASRWDANTEAFF
TRBV7-9	TRBJ1-2	.	CASSLGDYYGYTF
TRBV6-1	TRBJ1-2	.	CASSESPGDGYGYTF
TRBV19	TRBJ2-1	.	CASNLTKGVEQFF
TRBV21-1	TRBJ2-2	.	CASRNTGELFF
TRBV19	TRBJ1-1	.	CASSMGRNTEAFF
TRBV28	TRBJ1-2	.	CASTSVADYYGYTF
TRBV28	TRBJ2-3	.	CASSRGLAADTQYF
TRBV7-6	TRBJ1-2	.	CASSLRQGMYGYTF
TRBV10-3	TRBJ2-7	.	CAISESQGEQYF
TRBV5-1	TRBJ2-7	.	CASSLGAYEQYF
TRBV30	TRBJ1-1	.	CAWSFSRTEAFF
TRBV18	TRBJ2-2	.	CASSPRQGISLNTGELFF
TRBV18	TRBJ2-3	.	CASSPPGVDTQYF
TRBV2	TRBJ2-1	.	CASVGLRTYNEQFF
TRBV12-3/TRBV12-4	TRBJ2-7	once	CASSLVVYEQYF
TRBV6-1	TRBJ1-5	.	CASSEDRMGLLNQPQHF
TRBV30	TRBJ1-1	.	CAWSVLNTEAFF